These 23 T cell receptor beta chains came from one sample sequenced in a study of Graves' ophthalmopathy and Graves' hyperthyroidism. TCR beta CDR3 amplification used RNA transcripts. HTBI primers primed a first-round RT-PCR, and a second-round multiplex PCR followed. Each CDR3 protein is one row after TCRdb ran MiXCR on the multiplex PCR reads. The table shows a few hundred thousand distinct CDR3 sequences, with roughly 40% occurring only once. Sequencing input: peripheral blood or thyroid tissue (not recorded which). These receptors all come from an adult man with Graves' hyperthyroidism.

Note on this clonotype: The junction does not match germline at one end; this may be a read error. The chain carries TRBV20-1 and TRBJ2-2; tentative D call: TRBD2 (7 bases). The germline V gene encodes CDR1 DFQATT and CDR2 SNEGSKA (reference sequence). The length of the CDR3 is 14 residues. CDR3 in amino acids: CSARGGGDTGGLFF. In DNA form, the CDR3 reads TGCAGTGCTAGAGGGGGAGGGGACACCGGGGGGCTGTTTTTT.

This clonotype was counted between two and nine times. Here the CDR3 DNA reads TGTGCCATCAGTGACCTCGTGGATACGCAGTATTTT. It encodes CAISDLVDTQYF. The chain recombines TRBV10-3 with TRBJ2-3; D unresolved. This CDR3 comprises 12 residues. Germline CDR1 and CDR2: ENHRY and SYGVKD. V was clipped by 3 bases and J by 6 bases, with 7 bases between them.

The gene calls are TRBV12-3 or TRBV12-4 and TRBJ2-7; the match to TRBD1 covers 8 bases. Unmatched junction bases numbered 15, after V lost 4 bases and J lost 7 bases. The CDR3 length is 16 residues. The CDR3 is CASSSRTGKNTGEQYF. As DNA, the CDR3 is TGTGCCAGCAGTTCCCGGACAGGGAAGAACACCGGGGAGCAGTACTTC.

This clonotype was seen ten or more times. The gene calls are TRBV11-2 and TRBJ1-2; no reliable D call. V lost 3 bases and J lost 4, with 18 bases in between. The CDR3 length is 16 residues. The germline CDR1 and CDR2 sequences are SGHAT and FQNNGV. CDR3 in amino acids: CASSLRRRDLPYGYTF. The CDR3 coding sequence is TGTGCCAGCAGCTTGCGACGACGTGACCTCCCCTATGGCTACACCTTC. The complete variable domain, with remaining parts taken from reference TRBV11-2 and TRBJ1-2, reads EAGVAQSPRYKIIEKRQSVAFWCNPISGHATLYWYQQILGQGPKLLIQFQNNGVVDDSQLPKDRFSAERLKGVDSTLKIQPAKLEDSAVYLCASSLRRRDLPYGYTFGSGTRLTVV.

The chain combines TRBV7-3 with TRBJ1-5, with 9 positions matching TRBD1. V lost 4 bases, J lost 10 bases, and 17 bases stayed unmatched. The CDR3 totals 17 residues. Germline CDR1 and CDR2: SGHTA and FQGTGA. The CDR3 sequence is CASSSHDLQGAGSPQHF. The DNA of the CDR3 is TGTGCCAGCAGCTCGCACGACCTACAGGGGGCTGGATCACCCCAGCATTTT.

This clonotype was recorded at least ten times. The chain is built from TRBV29-1 and TRBJ1-5; perhaps TRBD1 as D (6 bases). Trimming took 5 bases from V and 3 from J, leaving 11 bases between them. The CDR3 is 13 amino acids. Germline values: CDR1 SQVTM, CDR2 ANQGSEA. CDR3 nucleotides: TGCAGCGTTAGGACAGATAACAATCAGCCCCAGCATTTT. This translates into CSVRTDNNQPQHF.

With regard to this clonotype: An end of the junction does not agree with germline; a read error may underlie this. This chain joins TRBV7-2 and TRBJ2-7; D is possibly TRBD2 (5 bases). CDR1 and CDR2 from the germline V gene are SGHTA and FQGNSA. This CDR3 has 14 residues. The CDR3 DNA reads TGTGCCGGCAGCTTAGAGACGGGAAGCTACGAGCAGTACTTC. It is translated as CAGSLETGSYEQYF.

This clonotype was recorded at least ten times. The gene calls are TRBV2 and TRBJ1-4; 7 bases are shared with TRBD1. Germline loops: CDR1 SNHLY, CDR2 FYNNEI. With 4 bases clipped from V and 5 bases from J, the junction kept 4 bases outside the gene matches. This CDR3 contains 14 residues. The chain's CDR3 is CASSGDSRNEKLFF. DNA of the CDR3: TGTGCCAGCAGTGGGGACAGTCGAAATGAAAAACTGTTTTTT.

V usage is TRBV12-3 or TRBV12-4 and J usage is TRBJ2-2, with 7 bases that match TRBD2. CDR3 length: 15 residues. The V gene end was trimmed by 5 bases and the J gene end by 4 bases; junction bases not matched to a gene: 7. CDR3 loop: CASSLSSGVTGELFF. CDR3 nucleotides: TGTGCCAGCAGTCTCTCTAGCGGAGTCACCGGGGAGCTGTTTTTT.

Comment on this clonotype: Being one base from a much bigger clone, this may be a read error. The chain has TRBV5-1 and TRBJ1-1, with TRBD1 matching over 7 bases. From germline, CDR1 is SGHRS and CDR2 YFSETQ. This CDR3 comprises 15 residues. J lost 4 bases, V lost 2 bases, and 8 bases had no gene match. The CDR3 is CASSLSGQLSTEAFF. The CDR3 bases are TGCGCCAGCAGCTTATCGGGACAGCTGAGCACTGAAGCTTTCTTT.

With regard to this clonotype: No conserved phenylalanine or tryptophan is present at the end of the CDR3, so a read error is the likely explanation. This chain connects TRBV29-1 to TRBJ1-6; 7 positions match TRBD1. Germline CDR1 is SQVTM and CDR2 is ANQGSEA. This CDR3 comprises 13 residues. This CDR3 reads CSVGQGNNPPLHL. The CDR3 nucleotides are TGCAGCGTTGGACAGGGAAATAATCCACCCCTCCACCTT.

The chain employs TRBV28 and TRBJ2-5, with 11 bases aligning to TRBD1. Trimming at V came to 7 bases and at J to 4 bases, leaving 11 bases not matched to a gene. Germline V lookup: CDR1 MDHEN, CDR2 SYDVKM. This CDR3 spans 16 amino acids. This CDR3 is CASTTWGTGGRETQYF. DNA of the CDR3: TGTGCCAGCACTACCTGGGGGACAGGGGGTCGAGAGACCCAGTACTTC.

At least ten counts were recorded for this clonotype. The chain couples TRBV7-8 to TRBJ2-7, with 7 bases matching TRBD2. Germline V gene sequence: CDR1 SGHVS, CDR2 FQNEAQ. Trimming cost V 5 bases and J 2 bases; bases outside gene matches: 6. The CDR3 contains 14 residues. The CDR3 loop reads CASSPGTIAYEQYF. DNA for the CDR3: TGTGCCAGCAGCCCCGGGACTATAGCCTACGAGCAGTACTTC.

This clonotype was seen ten or more times. The genes are TRBV12-3 or TRBV12-4 and TRBJ1-3, with 7 bases fitting TRBD1. The length of the CDR3 is 13 residues. Trimming took 8 bases from V and 4 from J; bases not matched to a gene: 5. This CDR3 is CASDPTGGNTIYF. CDR3 DNA: TGTGCCAGCGACCCGACAGGGGGAAACACCATATATTTT.

Ten or more counts support this clonotype. The gene calls are TRBV9 and TRBJ1-1; D gene unclear. The CDR3 sequence is 17 residues long. The V end was cut by 2 bases, the J end by 1 base, with 18 bases between. CDR1 is SGDLS, CDR2 YYNGEE, per germline. In DNA, the CDR3 is TGTGCCAGCAGCGTCTTCTCGGCGACCATAGCGAACACTGAAGCTTTCTTT. It encodes CASSVFSATIANTEAFF.

This clonotype was counted ten times or more. The chain links TRBV12-3 or TRBV12-4 to TRBJ1-2; D gene ambiguous. V lost 3 bases and J lost 4, with 9 bases in between. The length of the CDR3 is 13 residues. The CDR3 protein is CASSFASGYGYTF. CDR3 coding DNA: TGTGCCAGCAGTTTTGCGTCAGGCTATGGCTACACCTTC.

V is TRBV28 and J is TRBJ1-4; 10 bases fit TRBD1. V gave up 6 bases and J gave up 8 bases; unmatched junction bases: 12. The CDR3 extends over 16 amino acids. CDR1 is MDHEN, CDR2 SYDVKM, per germline. CDR3 residues: CASSPQAGTGEEKLFF. The CDR3 DNA is TGTGCCAGCAGCCCCCAGGCCGGGACAGGGGAGGAAAAACTGTTTTTT.

This clonotype was seen repeatedly, ten times or more. CDR3 in amino acids: CASSLDFHRIKLNTEAFF. In nucleotides, the CDR3 is TGTGCCAGCAGCTTAGATTTTCACAGGATAAAATTGAACACTGAAGCTTTCTTT. The chain recombines TRBV7-8 with TRBJ1-1, with D perhaps TRBD1 (5 bases). Trimming took 1 base from V and 0 from J, leaving 18 bases between them. The V gene's germline CDR1 is SGHVS and CDR2 FQNEAQ. The CDR3 is 18 amino acids. Looking up the rest from reference TRBV7-8 and TRBJ1-1 gives the full variable domain: GAGVSQSPRYKVAKRGQDVALRCDPISGHVSLFWYQQALGQGPEFLTYFQNEAQLDKSGLPSDRFFAERPEGSVSTLKIQRTQQEDSAVYLCASSLDFHRIKLNTEAFFGQGTRLTVV.

This rearrangement joins TRBV7-9 to TRBJ1-6; 12 bases are a match to TRBD1. Germline CDR1 is SEHNR and CDR2 is FQNEAQ (reference sequence). CDR3 length equals 17 residues. Losses at the gene ends were 8 bases for V and 7 bases for J; bases not matched to a gene: 12. CDR3 protein: CASSPLGQGARNSPLHF. Written as DNA, the CDR3 is TGTGCCAGCTCACCACTGGGACAGGGGGCTCGGAATTCACCCCTCCACTTT. The whole variable domain, filled in from reference TRBV7-9 and TRBJ1-6, reads DTGVSQNPRHKITKRGQNVTFRCDPISEHNRLYWYRQTLGQGPEFLTYFQNEAQLEKSRLLSDRFSAERPKGSFSTLEIQRTEQGDSAMYLCASSPLGQGARNSPLHFGNGTRLTVT.

This clonotype was seen at least ten times. The CDR3 here is CSVALRGDTQYF. The CDR3 region has the DNA TGCAGCGTTGCCCTACGGGGAGATACGCAGTATTTT. J is TRBJ2-3 and V is TRBV29-1, with D possibly TRBD2 on 5 matching bases. Deletions cut 4 bases from V and 5 bases from J, with 10 bases between. The CDR3 is 12 amino acids. From germline, CDR1 is SQVTM and CDR2 ANQGSEA.

The rearrangement joins TRBV7-2 to TRBJ1-1, with D tentatively TRBD1 (6 bases). CDR1 and CDR2 from the germline V gene are SGHTA and FQGNSA. The CDR3 sequence is 15 residues long. The V end was cut by 4 bases, the J end by 4 bases, with 16 bases between. CDR3 sequence (DNA): TGTGCCAGCAGCTCGTACAGGGTCGTCGCCACTGAAGCTTTCTTT. Amino acid sequence: CASSSYRVVATEAFF.

V and J are TRBV5-1 and TRBJ2-5; D possibly corresponds to TRBD2 (6 bases). Trimming left V 5 bases short and J 1 base short, with 12 bases between. Germline V CDR1 and CDR2: SGHRS, YFSETQ. The CDR3 spans 14 residues. The CDR3, as DNA: TGCGCCAGCAGTCCCCAGACTAGCCAAGAGACCCAGTACTTC. Translating it yields CASSPQTSQETQYF.

Ten or more counts support this clonotype. The V gene is TRBV10-3, the J gene TRBJ2-5; TRBD1 matches at 8 bases. V was clipped by 6 bases and J by 1 base; unmatched bases: 4. Germline V gives CDR1 ENHRY, CDR2 SYGVKD. CDR3 length: 14 residues. The CDR3 loop reads CAIRGDRLQETQYF. Here the CDR3 DNA reads TGTGCCATCAGGGGGGACAGGCTCCAAGAGACCCAGTACTTC.